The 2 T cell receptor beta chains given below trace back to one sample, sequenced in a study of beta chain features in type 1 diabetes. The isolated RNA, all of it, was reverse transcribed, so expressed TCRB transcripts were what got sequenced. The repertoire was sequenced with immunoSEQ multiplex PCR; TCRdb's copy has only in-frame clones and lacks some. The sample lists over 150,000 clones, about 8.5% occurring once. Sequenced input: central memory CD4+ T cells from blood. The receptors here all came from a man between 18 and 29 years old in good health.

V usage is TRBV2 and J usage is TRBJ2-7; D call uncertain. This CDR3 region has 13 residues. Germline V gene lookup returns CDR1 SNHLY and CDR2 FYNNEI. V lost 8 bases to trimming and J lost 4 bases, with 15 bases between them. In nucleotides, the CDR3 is TGTGCCAGCTCGCTTCGGCGGTTTTACGAGCAGTACTTC. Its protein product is CASSLRRFYEQYF.

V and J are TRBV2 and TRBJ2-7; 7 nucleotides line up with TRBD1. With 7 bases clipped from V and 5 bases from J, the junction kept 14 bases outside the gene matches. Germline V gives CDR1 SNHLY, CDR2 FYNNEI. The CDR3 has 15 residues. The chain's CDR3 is CASTLSGTVYNEQYF. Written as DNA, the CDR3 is TGTGCCAGCACACTCTCGGGGACAGTATACAACGAGCAGTACTTC.